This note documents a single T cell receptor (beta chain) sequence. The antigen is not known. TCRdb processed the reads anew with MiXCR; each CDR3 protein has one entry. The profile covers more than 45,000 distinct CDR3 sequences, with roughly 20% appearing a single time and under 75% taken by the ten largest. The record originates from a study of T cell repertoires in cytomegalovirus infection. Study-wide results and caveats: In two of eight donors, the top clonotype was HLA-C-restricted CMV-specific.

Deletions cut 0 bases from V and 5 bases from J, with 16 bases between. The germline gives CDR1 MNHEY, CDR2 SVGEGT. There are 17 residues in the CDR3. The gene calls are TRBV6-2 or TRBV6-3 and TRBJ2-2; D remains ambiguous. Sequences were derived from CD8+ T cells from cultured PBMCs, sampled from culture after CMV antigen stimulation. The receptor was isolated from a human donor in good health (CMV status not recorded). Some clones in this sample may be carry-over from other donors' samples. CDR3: CASSYSTQGRNTGELFF. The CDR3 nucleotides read TGTGCCAGCAGTTACTCGACCCAAGGCAGGAATACCGGGGAGCTGTTTTTT.